This passage covers 17 T cell receptor beta chains from one sample sequenced in a study of blood T cell repertoires in COVID-19. Assay used: immunoSEQ multiplex PCR; TCRdb lists only in-frame clones, some missing. This sample has 60,000 to 90,000 clones; 84% occur once, and the top ten carry approximately 20%. The sequenced sample consisted of peripheral blood. Receptors originate from a woman aged 45-60 years with acute or convalescent COVID-19.

This clone was detected only a few times. The chain has TRBV9 and TRBJ1-5; the D is unclear. The length of the CDR3 is 15 residues. V lost 3 bases and J lost 9, with 19 bases in between. Per germline, CDR1 SGDLS and CDR2 YYNGEE. The CDR3 spells CASSALDGPDWPQHF. The CDR3 nucleotides read TGTGCCAGCAGCGCACTAGACGGGCCGGACTGGCCCCAGCATTTT.

The chain carries TRBV27 and TRBJ2-1; maybe TRBD1 (5 bases). This CDR3 has 14 amino acids. The germline V and J ends were trimmed by 0 bases and 6 bases, with 9 bases remaining between them. Germline-derived CDR1 and CDR2 are MNHEY and SMNVEV (reference sequence). As DNA, the CDR3 is TGTGCCAGCAGTTTATCCAGGGCTTCCAATGAGCAGTTCTTC. Translating gives CASSLSRASNEQFF.

The chain is built from TRBV5-4 and TRBJ1-1; D is perhaps TRBD1 (5 bases). The CDR3 extends over 15 amino acids. The ends were cut back, 0 bases at V and 1 base at J, with 10 bases in the middle. The germline gives CDR1 SGHNT, CDR2 YYREEE (reference sequence). CDR3 sequence reads: CASSLAGGRNTEAFF. The CDR3 nucleotides are TGTGCCAGCAGCTTGGCCGGGGGGAGGAACACTGAAGCTTTCTTT.

The rearrangement uses TRBV12-3 or TRBV12-4 and TRBJ2-7; D may be TRBD2 (6 bases). V was clipped by 2 bases and J by 4 bases, with 9 bases between them. This CDR3 region has 13 residues. The CDR3 here is CASSLLAGYEQYF. CDR3 nucleotides: TGTGCCAGCAGTTTACTTGCGGGATACGAGCAGTACTTC.

This chain uses TRBV7-2 with TRBJ2-7; weak D call: TRBD2 (6 bases). CDR1 and CDR2 from the germline V gene are SGHTA and FQGNSA. The ends were cut back, 3 bases at V and 7 bases at J, with 13 bases in the middle. This CDR3 has 13 residues. DNA of the CDR3: TGTGCCAGCAGCTTCTCCCACGCGGGAGAGCAGTACTTC. It encodes CASSFSHAGEQYF. Full variable domain (missing parts from reference TRBV7-2 and TRBJ2-7): GAGVSQSPSNKVTEKGKDVELRCDPISGHTALYWYRQSLGQGLEFLIYFQGNSAPDKSGLPSDRFSAERTGGSVSTLTIQRTQQEDSAVYLCASSFSHAGEQYFGPGTRLTVT.

J is TRBJ1-2 and V is TRBV27; TRBD1 might be the D (5 bases). The ends were cut back, 3 bases at V and 8 bases at J, with 10 bases in the middle. The CDR3 consists of 12 residues. Germline V gene lookup returns CDR1 MNHEY and CDR2 SMNVEV (reference sequence). Written as DNA, the CDR3 is TGTGCCAGCAGTTTTCCGGGGGGGGGCTACACCTTC. This translates into CASSFPGGGYTF.

This chain uses TRBV27 with TRBJ1-2; TRBD1 matches at 7 bases. Germline assignment: CDR1 MNHEY and CDR2 SMNVEV (reference sequence). The CDR3 is 14 residues long. V trimming: 4 bases; J trimming: 8 bases; junction bases outside the gene matches: 10. As DNA, the CDR3 is TGTGCCAGCAGTTACATAACAGGGGATCAGGGCTACACCTTC. It encodes CASSYITGDQGYTF.

This chain uses TRBV28 with TRBJ1-1; D call uncertain. Germline lookup yields CDR1 MDHEN and CDR2 SYDVKM. V lost 7 bases and J 11 bases, leaving 20 bases between the germline ends. The CDR3 runs to 13 residues. Written as DNA, the CDR3 is TGTGCCAGCACTACATTGGAGGGCCCATTCGCTTTCTTT. Translating gives CASTTLEGPFAFF.

CDR3 nucleotides: TGTGCCAGCAGCTTACGGGGGTTAGGTCAGCCCCAGCATTTT. It specifies CASSLRGLGQPQHF. This chain connects TRBV7-2 to TRBJ1-5; possible D gene TRBD1, 5 bases. This CDR3 is built from 14 residues. In germline, CDR1 is SGHTA, CDR2 FQGNSA. Deletions cut 2 bases from V and 6 bases from J, with 11 bases between.

The chain is built from TRBV28 and TRBJ1-6; 8 nucleotides agree with TRBD1. J was trimmed by 7 bases and V by 4 bases; bases with no gene match: 9. From germline, CDR1 is MDHEN and CDR2 SYDVKM. CDR3 length equals 16 residues. The CDR3 DNA follows: TGTGCCAGCAGTTCCACCGGACAGGGAACAAATTCACCCCTCCACTTT. This codes for CASSSTGQGTNSPLHF.

CDR3 sequence reads: CAWSKETAANYGYTF. As DNA, the CDR3 is TGTGCCTGGAGTAAGGAGACAGCTGCTAACTATGGCTACACCTTC. This chain connects TRBV30 to TRBJ1-2, with D perhaps TRBD1 (5 bases). The CDR3 consists of 15 residues. V was clipped by 2 bases and J by 0 bases, with 13 bases between them. Looked up from germline, CDR1 is GTSNPN and CDR2 is SVGIG (reference sequence).

The rearrangement uses TRBV5-4 and TRBJ1-2; the match to TRBD1 covers 9 bases. There are 14 residues in the CDR3. Losses at the gene ends were 5 bases for V and 8 bases for J; bases not matched to a gene: 10. Looked up from germline, CDR1 is SGHNT and CDR2 is YYREEE (reference sequence). The CDR3 reads CASRSSGQGEGYTF. CDR3 coding DNA: TGTGCCAGCAGATCTTCGGGACAGGGCGAGGGCTACACCTTC.

J is TRBJ2-1 and V is TRBV19, with 7 bases fitting TRBD1. CDR1 LNHDA and CDR2 SQIVND come from the germline V gene (reference sequence). The CDR3 loop spans 15 amino acids. J lost 2 bases, V lost 11 bases, and 12 bases had no gene match. CDR3 DNA sequence: TGTGCCCCCTCAGGGACGGGACAGACCTACAATGAGCAGTTCTTC. Encoded protein: CAPSGTGQTYNEQFF.

This clone was counted a few times. CDR3 protein: CASSYVAGYSNQPQHF. The CDR3 coding sequence is TGTGCCAGCAGTTACGTGGCGGGCTATAGCAATCAGCCCCAGCATTTT. J is TRBJ1-5 and V is TRBV6-6; D unclear. Trimming left V 2 bases short and J 0 bases short, with 11 bases between. The CDR3 totals 16 residues. The germline gives CDR1 MNHNY, CDR2 SVGAGI (reference sequence).

The CDR3 nucleotides are TGCGCCAGCAGCCAAGGCTTAGCGGGGGTTATATCCTACAATGAGCAGTTCTTC. It encodes CASSQGLAGVISYNEQFF. The gene calls are TRBV4-3 and TRBJ2-1; 9 bases are shared with TRBD2. This CDR3 contains 18 residues. V dropped 1 base and J dropped 1; count of bases not matched to a gene: 8. CDR1 and CDR2 from the germline V gene are LGHNA and YSLEER.

The gene calls are TRBV7-6 and TRBJ2-7; D perhaps matches TRBD2 (6 bases). The length of the CDR3 is 18 residues. Between the trimmed V and J ends, which lost 5 bases and 0 bases, there was a span of 23 bases. Germline values: CDR1 SGHVS, CDR2 FNYEAQ. The chain's CDR3 is CASSPGTAFSYSSYEQYF. The CDR3 region has the DNA TGTGCCAGCAGCCCGGGGACTGCTTTCTCGTACAGCTCCTACGAGCAGTACTTC.

The chain couples TRBV5-1 to TRBJ2-3; 9 bases match TRBD1. V shed 2 bases, J shed 3 bases, and the junction held 4 bases outside the gene matches. The germline CDR1 and CDR2 sequences are SGHRS and YFSETQ. The CDR3 runs to 15 residues. The CDR3 spells CASSFSGTGTDTQYF. As DNA, the CDR3 is TGCGCCAGCAGCTTCTCCGGGACAGGGACAGATACGCAGTATTTT.